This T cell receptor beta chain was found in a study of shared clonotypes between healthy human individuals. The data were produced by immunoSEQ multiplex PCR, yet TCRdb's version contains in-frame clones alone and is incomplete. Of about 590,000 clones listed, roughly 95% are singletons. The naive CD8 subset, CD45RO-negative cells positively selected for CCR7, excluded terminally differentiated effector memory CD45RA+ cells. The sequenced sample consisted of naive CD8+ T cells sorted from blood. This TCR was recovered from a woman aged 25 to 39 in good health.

The CDR3 region has the DNA TGTGCCAGCAGTTTGGACAGCCAGAACACTGAAGCTTTCTTT. Its translation: CASSLDSQNTEAFF. The chain joins TRBV7-9 to TRBJ1-1; a possible D gene is TRBD1 (6 bases). With 6 bases removed from V and 1 base from J, the gap between germline ends came to 12 bases. CDR1 is SEHNR, CDR2 FQNEAQ, per germline (reference sequence). The CDR3 consists of 14 residues.